This T cell receptor beta chain was sequenced for a study of blood T cells in healthy people across ages (dated by TCRdb to between 2014 and 2016). About the investigation overall: In model experiments, template switching captured roughly one uniquely barcoded TCR beta cDNA molecule for every two T cells. Age-related changes in TCR beta repertoire diversity were measured in the study by deep sequencing normalized with unique cDNA molecular identifiers. Donors were grouped into four age groups: young (average approximately 15 years), middle-aged (39), aged (around 60) and long-lived (approximately 78). To avoid experimental bias, donors of different ages were distributed randomly across sequencing lanes. For two donors (one aged 18 to 30 and one aged 80 or older), the study analyzed two additional independent replicas of 1 million unique cDNA reads from the same blood draw.

Study-wide conclusions, independent of this receptor: Because the CMV infection status of the donors was unknown, age-related changes in expanded clonotypes may potentially have been confounded. Compared with the aged group, the long-lived group had more naive CD4+ T cells, fewer expanded clones and increased TCR diversity, suggesting age selection. Estimates of total diversity from one million sequenced T cells were regarded as lower bounds and underestimates. Because profiling used bulk unsorted PBMCs, naive and antigen-experienced compartments could not be compared conclusively. As age increased, observed TCR beta diversity per million T cells dropped in a roughly linear way, and a significant reduction was already evident by age around 41. There was a strong correlation between observed TCR beta diversity and the percentage of naive T cells measured by flow cytometry.

Taken from cysteine to phenylalanine, the CDR3 has 14 residues. Only the CDR3 region is kept as DNA, spanning 42 bases read in frame from base 1. V loses 1 base, J loses 5 bases, and the germline ends lie 11 bases apart. Donors were under 40 systemically healthy Caucasian individuals from Russia aged roughly 6 to 90 years. Each donor gave around 9.8 milliliters of peripheral blood, collected into EDTA-treated Vacutainer tubes. Ficoll-Paque density-gradient centrifugation was used to isolate PBMCs, with at least 7 million obtained per sample. Trizol reagent was used to extract total RNA from the PBMCs, yielding at least 6 micrograms per sample. For every donor, flow cytometry on a PBMC aliquot measured the percentage of naive CD45RAhigh/CD27high T cells. This clonotype appeared a few times. No antigen is known for it. Per-nucleotide qualities are absent, and no much larger clonotype sits a single base away.

Libraries were built with 5' RACE. The sequencing machine was an Illumina HiSeq 2500. A second about 7 to 12 cycle PCR used a sample-barcoded 5' primer and a J-beta primer mix. A unique molecular identifier was introduced onto each TCR beta cDNA molecule by a template-switch 5' adaptor carrying 12 random nucleotides. Each sample yielded at least 3 million CDR3-containing paired-end reads. First-strand cDNA was synthesized from all RNA with the Mint cDNA synthesis kit, primed by a TRBC-specific oligonucleotide. Following uracil-DNA glycosylase treatment, all cDNA underwent a first 18-cycle PCR with the universal primers M1SS and BC2_uni_R. In the original analysis: Normalization of each sample was performed by random selection of 1 million high-quality reads, each carrying a distinct molecular identifier. Reads sharing molecular identifiers were discarded rather than binned into consensus sequences. MiTCR, with a Q25 quality threshold and the strictest error-elimination algorithm, was used for CDR3 identification, clonotype clustering and error correction. A nonparametric unseen species model using Euler transformation provided a lower-bound estimate of total TCR beta diversity. Using fastp trimming at Q25 and MiXCR clonotype assembly, TCRdb reanalyzed the public sequencing data and kept in-frame beta chains. Entries are consolidated by CDR3 protein sequence, retaining the most common genes and DNA. These V and J calls rely on TCRdb rather than the paper's analysis. For this sample the table gives over 1.5 million distinct CDR3 sequences, of which just under 50% were detected only once. Roughly 2% of the sample rests with the top ten.

The receptor was derived from a woman aged 40 to 49 in good health. The V and J genes are TRBV12-3 or TRBV12-4 and TRBJ2-5; no D gene call is confident. Sequencing was done on a sample of blood. This receptor has the CDR3 CASSLVTRSETQYF. The DNA is as follows: TGTGCCAGCAGTTTAGTTACGCGGTCGGAGACCCAGTACTTC.